This T cell receptor (beta chain) was identified during a study of vaccination effects on CD4 cells after COVID-19. The wider study: All study participants received two doses of BNT162b2 or mRNA-1273 vaccine.

CD4+ T cells specific for antigen were expanded with viral peptide pools by the ViraFEST assay before sequencing. Following culture for under 12 days, CD4+ T cells were isolated. According to the study, vaccine recipients showed no prior SARS-CoV-2 infection and negative nucleocapsid antibodies. For each well, 1.5 million to 2.5 million PBMC were cultured with roughly 11 IU/ml IL-2 and around 9 ug/ml peptides. Germline-derived CDR1 and CDR2 are KGHDR and SFDVKD. The V and J ends lost 4 bases and 6 bases respectively, with 12 bases between them. The CDR3 loop spans 13 amino acids. About this clone itself: As yet, its antigen is unknown.

Profiling relied on immunoSEQ multiplex PCR, and the TCRdb table lists in-frame clones only, not all of them. The sample lists 20,000 to 25,000 clones, about two thirds occurring once. This chain connects TRBV24-1 to TRBJ2-7, with a weak D call TRBD2 (5 bases). This clonotype originated in a human donor who received a COVID-19 vaccine. The sample was CD4+ T cells from PBMCs cultured with HCoV-NL63 spike peptides, taken before COVID-19 vaccination. CDR3 sequence: CATSEAGLFEQYF. DNA for the CDR3: TGTGCCACCAGTGAGGCTGGACTCTTCGAGCAGTACTTC.